The 14 T cell receptor beta chains below come from one sample, sequenced in a study of read filtering for tumor transcriptome and immune sequencing. The library was built from about 400 ng RNA with molecular barcoded adaptors for alpha/delta and beta/gamma chains. In TCRdb, the reads were re-called with MiXCR into one record per CDR3 protein. The data show about 39,000 distinct CDR3 sequences, roughly an eighth seen once. Sequenced material: a population of CD138-negative cells sorted from bone marrow. The receptor source for this set is a donor at least 40 years old with multiple myeloma.

This clonotype was seen ten or more times. V is TRBV20-1 and J is TRBJ2-7, with 8 bases that match TRBD1. Germline trimming cut 0 bases from V and 0 bases from J; bases unmatched to any gene: 1. Germline loops: CDR1 DFQATT, CDR2 SNEGSKA (reference sequence). This CDR3 has 14 residues. The chain's CDR3 is CSARETGGSYEQYF. CDR3 nucleotides: TGCAGTGCTAGAGAAACAGGGGGCTCCTACGAGCAGTACTTC.

This clonotype was detected ten times or more. The chain combines TRBV20-1 with TRBJ1-1; D gene unclear. The V end lost 2 bases, the J end lost 6 bases, and 7 bases lay between the germline ends. Looked up from germline, CDR1 is DFQATT and CDR2 is SNEGSKA (reference sequence). The CDR3 loop spans 11 amino acids. CDR3 bases: TGCAGTGCTAGACAATCCTCTGAAGCTTTCTTT. It yields the protein CSARQSSEAFF.

This clonotype was detected many times. The J gene is TRBJ1-1, the V gene TRBV7-9; D is unresolved. Germline V CDR1 and CDR2: SEHNR, FQNEAQ (reference sequence). CDR3 length: 15 residues. V was cut by 3 bases and J by 0 bases, with 11 bases left in between. The CDR3 region has the DNA TGTGCCAGCAGCTTGAGGCGGAGACTGAACACTGAAGCTTTCTTT. Translated, it gives CASSLRRRLNTEAFF. Using reference TRBV7-9 and TRBJ1-1 for the parts outside the CDR3, the full variable domain is DTGVSQNPRHKITKRGQNVTFRCDPISEHNRLYWYRQTLGQGPEFLTYFQNEAQLEKSRLLSDRFSAERPKGSFSTLEIQRTEQGDSAMYLCASSLRRRLNTEAFFGQGTRLTVV.

This clonotype was seen repeatedly, ten times or more. The chain joins TRBV20-1 to TRBJ2-1; D is perhaps TRBD1 (5 bases). Trimming pared 2 bases from V and 8 bases from J, leaving 13 bases between. The CDR3 has 13 amino acids. Germline V lookup: CDR1 DFQATT, CDR2 SNEGSKA (reference sequence). The CDR3 here is CSARMQGRHEQFF. For the CDR3, the DNA is TGCAGTGCTAGAATGCAGGGTCGGCATGAGCAGTTCTTC.

This clonotype was seen ten or more times. A single base separates this from a much larger clone, so it may be a read error. V and J are TRBV11-2 and TRBJ2-1; possible D gene TRBD2, 6 bases. The CDR3 is 15 amino acids. CDR1 and CDR2 (germline): SGHAT, FQNNGV. The CDR3 bases are TGTGCCAGCAGTGCCGGGACTCCAAGCTACAATGGGCAGTTCTTC. Residues: CASSAGTPSYNGQFF.

This clonotype was detected ten times or more. This chain links TRBV11-3 with TRBJ1-3; no firm D call. Trimming left V 5 bases short and J 0 bases short, with 8 bases between. Looked up from germline, CDR1 is SGHNT and CDR2 is YENEEA. CDR3 length: 14 amino acids. The CDR3 is CASSPDPSGNTIYF. For the CDR3, the DNA is TGTGCCAGCAGCCCAGACCCCTCTGGAAACACCATATATTTT.

Many counts were recorded for this clonotype. The V and J genes are TRBV28 and TRBJ2-7; TRBD1 aligns across 7 bases. The junction had 11 bases not matched to a gene; V was cut back by 8 bases and J by 4 bases. The length of the CDR3 is 14 residues. CDR1 is MDHEN, CDR2 SYDVKM, per germline. The CDR3 DNA sequence: TGTGCCAGCCAACCGGACAGGAGCCTTTACGAGCAGTACTTC. Amino acids: CASQPDRSLYEQYF.

This clonotype was recorded at least ten times. The V gene is TRBV7-9, the J gene TRBJ1-1; 8 nucleotides agree with TRBD1. This CDR3 comprises 14 residues. V trimming: 6 bases; J trimming: 6 bases; junction bases outside the gene matches: 9. Germline CDR1 and CDR2: SEHNR and FQNEAQ (reference sequence). CDR3 coding DNA: TGTGCCAGCAGAGTGACAGGGGCGAATCCTGAAGCTTTCTTT. This encodes CASRVTGANPEAFF.

This clonotype has a count of ten or more. The chain recombines TRBV10-3 with TRBJ2-1; 9 bases match TRBD1. Germline loops: CDR1 ENHRY, CDR2 SYGVKD. J gave up 5 bases and V 0 bases, and 2 bases lay outside the gene matches. This CDR3 has 15 residues. CDR3 DNA: TGTGCCATCAGTGAGTCGGGACAGGGTAACAATGAGCAGTTCTTC. Translating gives CAISESGQGNNEQFF.

This clonotype was counted at least ten times. The chain employs TRBV12-3 or TRBV12-4 and TRBJ2-2, with TRBD2 as a possible D gene (7 bases). The V gene lost 7 bases and the J gene lost 2 bases, with 26 bases spanning the gap. The CDR3 has 19 residues. The CDR3 DNA reads as TGTGCCAGCACCCCCGATTTTCTAGGGGGGGGGGCTAACACCGGGGAGCTGTTTTTT. This gives the protein CASTPDFLGGGANTGELFF.

This clonotype was counted many times. The rearrangement joins TRBV20-1 to TRBJ2-3; D gene uncertain. Germline V gene lookup returns CDR1 DFQATT and CDR2 SNEGSKA (reference sequence). Trimming shortened V by 1 base and J by 1 base, and 3 bases separated the two germline ends. This CDR3 is 12 amino acids long. The chain's CDR3 is CSARARTDTQYF. As DNA, the CDR3 is TGCAGTGCTAGAGCGCGCACAGATACGCAGTATTTT.

The CDR3 spells CASGSPTSGKETQYF. The CDR3 region has the DNA TGTGCTAGTGGTTCCCCAACTAGCGGTAAAGAGACCCAGTACTTC. The chain is built from TRBV12-5 and TRBJ2-5; 8 nucleotides match TRBD2. CDR1 is LGHNT and CDR2 is FRNRAP in the germline V gene. The CDR3 covers 15 residues. The junction had 7 bases not matched to a gene; V was cut back by 4 bases and J by 3 bases.

By share, this clonotype counts as medium-sized (0.01 to 0.1%). The V and J genes are TRBV12-3 or TRBV12-4 and TRBJ2-1; 11 positions match TRBD1. Trimming cost V 2 bases and J 7 bases; bases outside gene matches: 10. This CDR3 has 17 amino acids. This CDR3 is CASSLPLGQGAVNEQFF. The CDR3 region has the DNA TGTGCCAGCAGTTTACCCCTAGGACAGGGGGCAGTGAATGAGCAGTTCTTC.

This clonotype was recorded many times. V and J are TRBV27 and TRBJ1-2; tentative D call: TRBD1 (6 bases). V lost 4 bases and J 6 bases, leaving 9 bases between the germline ends. This CDR3 contains 12 residues. From germline, CDR1 is MNHEY and CDR2 SMNVEV (reference sequence). CDR3 amino acids: CASSSTGHGYTF. CDR3 coding DNA: TGTGCCAGCAGTTCCACAGGGCATGGCTACACCTTC.